The 26 T cell receptor beta chains in this list originate from one sample, sequenced in a study of chemoradiotherapy in HPV16-positive cancers. Generated by immunoSEQ multiplex PCR, the TCRdb table keeps only in-frame clones and is missing some. This sample has around 11,000 clones; 65% to 70% occur once, and the top ten carry around 14%. The sample here was taken from a patient who underwent chemoradiotherapy. The origin of the receptors is a human donor with HPV-associated anogenital cancer.

The genes are TRBV30 and TRBJ1-6; no firm D call. This CDR3 comprises 13 residues. Looked up from germline, CDR1 is GTSNPN and CDR2 is SVGIG (reference sequence). Deletions cut 5 bases from V and 7 bases from J, with 12 bases between. CDR3 coding DNA: TGTGCCTGGGGCAGGAACCCGAATTCACCCCTCCACTTT. This gives the protein CAWGRNPNSPLHF.

J is TRBJ2-3 and V is TRBV4-2, with 9 bases aligning to TRBD2. Germline V gene sequence: CDR1 LGHNA, CDR2 YNFKEQ. CDR3 length equals 16 residues. V trimming: 6 bases; J trimming: 2 bases; junction bases outside the gene matches: 9. CDR3 sequence reads: CASSYSSSGATDTQYF. Written as DNA, the CDR3 is TGTGCCAGCAGTTACTCCTCTAGCGGGGCCACAGATACGCAGTATTTT.

The chain employs TRBV5-1 and TRBJ1-5; D is unclear. Germline V lookup: CDR1 SGHRS, CDR2 YFSETQ. CDR3 size: 14 residues. Trimming left V 0 bases short and J 0 bases short, with 4 bases between. The CDR3 spells CASSLEGSNQPQHF. CDR3 DNA sequence: TGCGCCAGCAGCTTGGAGGGTAGCAATCAGCCCCAGCATTTT.

The J gene is TRBJ1-3, the V gene TRBV6-5; no clear D. This CDR3 comprises 13 residues. Trimming removed 9 bases at V and 2 bases at J, with 11 bases between. Germline CDR1 MNHEY, CDR2 SVGAGI. For the CDR3, the DNA is TGTGCCAGTGGGGATGGGACTGGAAACACCATATATTTT. Translated: CASGDGTGNTIYF.

This clone has a handful of counts. V is TRBV5-3 and J is TRBJ1-1, with D possibly being TRBD1 (5 bases). TRBV5-3 is classed as an ORF, of uncertain function. This CDR3 is built from 13 residues. V was pared by 3 bases and J by 6 bases, with 12 bases between. CDR3 DNA: TGTGCCAGAAGCTCTGGAAGGGGATCTGAAGCTTTCTTT. Its translation: CARSSGRGSEAFF.

The chain links TRBV5-1 to TRBJ2-5; 15 bases line up with TRBD2. The CDR3 has 19 residues. CDR1 and CDR2 (germline): SGHRS, YFSETQ. With V trimmed by 1 base and J by 1 base, 8 bases remained unmatched. CDR3 coding DNA: TGCGCCAGCAGCTTGTTTTTGGGGACTAGCGGGGGGCCCCAAGAGACCCAGTACTTC. The encoded protein is CASSLFLGTSGGPQETQYF. Variable domain in full (rest from reference TRBV5-1 and TRBJ2-5): KAGVTQTPRYLIKTRGQQVTLSCSPISGHRSVSWYQQTPGQGLQFLFEYFSETQRNKGNFPGRFSGRQFSNSRSEMNVSTLELGDSALYLCASSLFLGTSGGPQETQYFGPGTRLLVL.

The chain joins TRBV10-2 to TRBJ2-7; 13 bases agree with TRBD2. This CDR3 comprises 17 residues. Unmatched junction bases numbered 11, after V lost 3 bases and J lost 6 bases. The germline V gene encodes CDR1 WSHSY and CDR2 SAAADI. The DNA for the CDR3 is TGCGCCAGCAGTGACCCACTAGCGGGGGGGCTCCTGGGCGAGCAGTACTTC. Encoded protein: CASSDPLAGGLLGEQYF.

This chain joins TRBV6-6 and TRBJ2-1; perhaps TRBD1 as D (6 bases). Germline-derived CDR1 and CDR2 are MNHNY and SVGAGI (reference sequence). Trimming left V 0 bases short and J 4 bases short, with 13 bases between. CDR3 length: 16 amino acids. CDR3 bases: TGTGCCAGCAGTTACTCTTGGGGCAGGGGTTACAATGAGCAGTTCTTC. Its protein is CASSYSWGRGYNEQFF.

CDR3 sequence: CASSFRETQYF. The CDR3 coding sequence is TGTGCCAGCAGCTTTCGGGAGACCCAGTACTTC. The genes are TRBV7-8 and TRBJ2-5; D call uncertain. Germline CDR1 and CDR2: SGHVS and FQNEAQ. V was clipped by 3 bases and J by 5 bases, with 4 bases between them. The CDR3 loop spans 11 amino acids.

The V call is TRBV6-6, the J call TRBJ2-2, with D tentatively TRBD2 (6 bases). Germline values: CDR1 MNHNY, CDR2 SVGAGI (reference sequence). Deletions cut 10 bases from V and 5 bases from J, with 17 bases between. The length of the CDR3 is 14 residues. The CDR3 loop reads CATNVGGGTGELFF. As DNA, the CDR3 is TGTGCCACCAACGTCGGGGGTGGGACCGGGGAGCTGTTTTTT.

The chain couples TRBV5-1 to TRBJ2-1; 7 nucleotides align to TRBD2. Trimming at V came to 5 bases and at J to 5 bases, leaving 10 bases not matched to a gene. The germline gives CDR1 SGHRS, CDR2 YFSETQ. This CDR3 is built from 15 residues. The CDR3 reads CASRPAGPFNNEQFF. In nucleotides, the CDR3 is TGCGCCAGCAGGCCAGCGGGGCCATTCAACAATGAGCAGTTCTTC.

The chain joins TRBV5-8 to TRBJ1-1, with unresolved D. V lost 3 bases to trimming and J lost 3 bases, with 15 bases between them. Per germline, CDR1 SGHTS and CDR2 YDEGEE. This CDR3 has 15 residues. CDR3 sequence (DNA): TGTGCCAGCAGCTCCAGAGGGTGGGGTGACACTGAAGCTTTCTTT. Encoded protein: CASSSRGWGDTEAFF.

This clone was observed a handful of times. Written as DNA, the CDR3 is TGTGCCAGCAGTTTACAGGGATTTGACTATGGCTACACCTTC. This sequence encodes CASSLQGFDYGYTF. This rearrangement joins TRBV6-6 to TRBJ1-2, with a possible D match to TRBD1 (6 bases). The CDR3 totals 14 residues. V was shortened by 4 bases and J by 3 bases, with 12 bases between the two germline ends. The germline gives CDR1 MNHNY, CDR2 SVGAGI (reference sequence).

The V gene is TRBV10-2, the J gene TRBJ1-5; possibly TRBD1 for D (5 bases). The germline gives CDR1 WSHSY, CDR2 SAAADI. The germline V and J ends were trimmed by 6 bases and 0 bases, with 12 bases remaining between them. The CDR3 has 15 residues. The CDR3 is CASSKGPYSNQPQHF. The CDR3 region has the DNA TGCGCCAGCAGCAAGGGACCGTATAGCAATCAGCCCCAGCATTTT.

The chain couples TRBV18 to TRBJ1-2; D might be TRBD1 (6 bases). Germline V gene data show CDR1 as KGHSH and CDR2 as LQKENI. The CDR3 covers 15 residues. V shed 1 base and J shed 8 bases, with 17 bases lying between them. The CDR3 nucleotides read TGTGCCAGCTCACCACGATCCGGGGGCGAGGAGGGCTACACCTTC. This sequence encodes CASSPRSGGEEGYTF.

This clone was observed a few times. The gene calls are TRBV20-1 and TRBJ1-2, with D maybe TRBD1 (5 bases). V lost 6 bases and J lost 4, with 9 bases in between. Germline V lookup: CDR1 DFQATT, CDR2 SNEGSKA (reference sequence). The CDR3 runs to 11 residues. Here the CDR3 DNA reads TGCAGTGCCTTCGACAGCTATGGCTACACCTTC. Its protein is CSAFDSYGYTF.

This chain connects TRBV28 to TRBJ2-3, with D possibly TRBD2 on 6 matching bases. The CDR3 is made up of 13 amino acids. Trimming stripped 4 bases from V and 4 bases from J, with 9 bases between. Germline assignment: CDR1 MDHEN and CDR2 SYDVKM. The CDR3 nucleotides read TGTGCCAGCAGTTCCTGGGGGGCAGATACGCAGTATTTT. It encodes CASSSWGADTQYF.

This chain joins TRBV28 and TRBJ1-5; D perhaps matches TRBD1 (6 bases). Per germline, CDR1 MDHEN and CDR2 SYDVKM. CDR3 length: 15 residues. The V gene lost 5 bases and the J gene lost 2 bases, with 13 bases spanning the gap. The CDR3 DNA reads as TGTGCCAGCAGTCAGGGGTTGGGGGGCAATCAGCCCCAGCATTTT. Its translation: CASSQGLGGNQPQHF.

In this sample, this clone is medium-sized (0.01 to 0.1%). The chain uses TRBV7-9 and TRBJ1-3; D gene ambiguous. Germline V lookup: CDR1 SEHNR, CDR2 FQNEAQ (reference sequence). The V gene lost 1 base and the J gene lost 3 bases, with 13 bases spanning the gap. The CDR3 runs 16 residues. CDR3 region: CASSLVPGKGGNTIYF. The CDR3 coding sequence is TGTGCCAGCAGCTTAGTTCCGGGAAAAGGTGGAAACACCATATATTTT.

This clone turned up a few times. The chain joins TRBV11-3 to TRBJ2-5, with TRBD2 identical over 8 bases. The junction had 6 bases not matched to a gene; V was cut back by 1 base and J by 2 bases. This CDR3 is 16 amino acids long. CDR1 is SGHNT, CDR2 YENEEA, per germline. DNA for the CDR3: TGTGCCAGCAGCTTAGGCGTAGCGGGGAGTCAAGAGACCCAGTACTTC. Its protein product is CASSLGVAGSQETQYF.

This clone was counted a few times. The chain is built from TRBV11-2 and TRBJ2-3; 12 bases line up with TRBD1. The germline V gene has CDR1 SGHAT and CDR2 FQNNGV. This CDR3 comprises 16 residues. With V trimmed by 0 bases and J by 4 bases, 2 bases remained unmatched. The CDR3 loop reads CASSLEGTGGADTQYF. For the CDR3, the DNA is TGTGCCAGCAGCTTAGAGGGGACAGGGGGCGCAGATACGCAGTATTTT.

The J gene is TRBJ2-1, the V gene TRBV12-5; the D gene is possibly TRBD2 (6 bases). Germline V gene lookup returns CDR1 LGHNT and CDR2 FRNRAP. The CDR3 is 14 amino acids. The V end lost 0 bases, the J end lost 8 bases, and 11 bases lay between the germline ends. The CDR3 sequence is CASGLVLAGDEQFF. The CDR3, as DNA: TGTGCTAGTGGTTTGGTACTAGCTGGGGATGAGCAGTTCTTC.

The J gene is TRBJ2-3, the V gene TRBV5-4, with D possibly being TRBD1 or TRBD2 (6 bases each). The CDR3 sequence is 14 residues long. V was clipped by 3 bases and J by 4 bases, with 12 bases between them. Germline V CDR1 and CDR2: SGHNT, YYREEE (reference sequence). This CDR3 is CASSWGAGSDTQYF. CDR3 nucleotides: TGTGCCAGCAGCTGGGGGGCGGGATCAGATACGCAGTATTTT.

This sequence joins TRBV10-3 and TRBJ2-5, with D unclear. Trimming took off 3 bases at V and 5 bases at J, with 13 bases between the two ends. The germline V gene encodes CDR1 ENHRY and CDR2 SYGVKD. The CDR3 runs 14 residues. For the CDR3, the DNA is TGTGCCATCAGTGACGGCCGGCCCGTGGAGACCCAGTACTTC. Translating it yields CAISDGRPVETQYF.

This sequence joins TRBV4-2 and TRBJ2-2; TRBD2 aligns across 11 bases. The CDR3 length is 16 residues. After removal of 3 bases from V and 6 bases from J, the junction contained 6 bases not matched to a gene. Germline V gives CDR1 LGHNA, CDR2 YNFKEQ. CDR3 in DNA: TGTGCCAGCAGCCAGAATAGCGGGGGGGCGTCCGGGGAGCTGTTTTTT. Encoded protein: CASSQNSGGASGELFF.

V and J are TRBV7-2 and TRBJ2-5, with a possible D match to TRBD2 (7 bases). Per the germline V gene, CDR1 is SGHTA and CDR2 is FQGNSA. V shed 5 bases and J shed 9 bases, with 19 bases lying between them. There are 14 residues in the CDR3. This chain's CDR3 is CASSPGQVGGPQYF. For the CDR3, the DNA is TGTGCCAGCAGCCCAGGGCAGGTGGGGGGGCCCCAGTACTTC.